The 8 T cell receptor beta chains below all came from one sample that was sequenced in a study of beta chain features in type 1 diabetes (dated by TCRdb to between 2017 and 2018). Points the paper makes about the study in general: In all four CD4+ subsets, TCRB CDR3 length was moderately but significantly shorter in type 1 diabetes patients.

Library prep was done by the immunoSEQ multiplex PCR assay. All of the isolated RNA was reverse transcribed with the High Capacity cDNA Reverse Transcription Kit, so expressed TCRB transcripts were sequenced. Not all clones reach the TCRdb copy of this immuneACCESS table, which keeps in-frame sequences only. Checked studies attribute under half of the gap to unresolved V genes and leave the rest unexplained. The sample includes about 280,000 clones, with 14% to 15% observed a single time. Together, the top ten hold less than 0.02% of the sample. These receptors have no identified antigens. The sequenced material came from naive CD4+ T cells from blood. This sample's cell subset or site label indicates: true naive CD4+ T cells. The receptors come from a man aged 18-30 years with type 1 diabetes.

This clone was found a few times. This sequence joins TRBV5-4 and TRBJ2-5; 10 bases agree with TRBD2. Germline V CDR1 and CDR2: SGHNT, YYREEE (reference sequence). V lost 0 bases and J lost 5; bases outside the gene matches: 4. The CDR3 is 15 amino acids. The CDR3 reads CASSLASGSGETQYF. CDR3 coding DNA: TGTGCCAGCAGCTTGGCTAGCGGGAGCGGGGAGACCCAGTACTTC.

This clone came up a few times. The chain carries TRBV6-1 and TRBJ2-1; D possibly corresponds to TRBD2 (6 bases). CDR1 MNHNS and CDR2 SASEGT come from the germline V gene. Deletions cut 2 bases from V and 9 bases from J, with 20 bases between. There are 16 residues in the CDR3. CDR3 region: CASSEMGAGSSFEQFF. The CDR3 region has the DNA TGTGCCAGCAGTGAAATGGGAGCGGGTTCGTCGTTTGAGCAGTTCTTC.

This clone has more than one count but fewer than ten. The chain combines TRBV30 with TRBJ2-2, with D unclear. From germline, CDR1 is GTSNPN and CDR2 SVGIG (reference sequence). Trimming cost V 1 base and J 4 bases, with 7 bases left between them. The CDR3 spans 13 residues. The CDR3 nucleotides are TGTGCCTGGAGTGCTATCGGCACCGGGGAGCTGTTTTTT. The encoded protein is CAWSAIGTGELFF. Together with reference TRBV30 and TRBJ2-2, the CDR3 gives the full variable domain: SQTIHQWPATLVQPVGSPLSLECTVEGTSNPNLYWYRQAAGRGLQLLFYSVGIGQISSEVPQNLSASRPQDRQFILSSKKLLLSDSGFYLCAWSAIGTGELFFGEGSRLTVL.

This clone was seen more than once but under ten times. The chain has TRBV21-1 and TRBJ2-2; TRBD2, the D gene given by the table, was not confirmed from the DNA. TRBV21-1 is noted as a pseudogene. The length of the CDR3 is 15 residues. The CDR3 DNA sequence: TGTGCCAGCAGCGTCCGGGACTCCTCGAGAGGGGAGCTGTTTTTT. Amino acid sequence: CASSVRDSSRGELFF.

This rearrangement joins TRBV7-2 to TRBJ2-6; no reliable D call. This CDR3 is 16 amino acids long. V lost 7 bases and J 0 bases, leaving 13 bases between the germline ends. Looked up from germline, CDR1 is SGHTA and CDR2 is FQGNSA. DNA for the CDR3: TGTGCCAGCACCTGGGCAGTTAGCTCTGGGGCCAACGTCCTGACTTTC. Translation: CASTWAVSSGANVLTF.

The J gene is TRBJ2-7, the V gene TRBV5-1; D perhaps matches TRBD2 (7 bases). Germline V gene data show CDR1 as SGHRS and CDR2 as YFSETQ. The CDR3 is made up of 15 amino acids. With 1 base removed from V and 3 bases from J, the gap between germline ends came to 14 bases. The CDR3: CASSLSAGADYEQYF. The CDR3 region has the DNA TGCGCCAGCAGCTTGTCTGCGGGGGCCGACTACGAGCAGTACTTC.

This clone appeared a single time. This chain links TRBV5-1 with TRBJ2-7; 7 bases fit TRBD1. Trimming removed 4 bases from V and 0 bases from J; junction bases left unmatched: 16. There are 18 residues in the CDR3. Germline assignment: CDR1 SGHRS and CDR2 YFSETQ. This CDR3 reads CASSALLSGTVGSYEQYF. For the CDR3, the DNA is TGCGCCAGCAGCGCGCTGTTATCGGGGACAGTAGGCTCCTACGAGCAGTACTTC.

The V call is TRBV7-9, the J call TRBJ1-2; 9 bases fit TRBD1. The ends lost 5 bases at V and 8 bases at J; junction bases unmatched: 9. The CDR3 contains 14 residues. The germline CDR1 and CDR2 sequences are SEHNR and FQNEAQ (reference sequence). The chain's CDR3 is CASSPSGQGFGYTF. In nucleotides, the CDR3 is TGTGCCAGCAGCCCCTCGGGACAGGGATTCGGCTACACCTTC.